The subject of this entry is one TCR beta chain. Germline V lookup: CDR1 SGHAT, CDR2 FQNNGV. The CDR3 has 14 amino acids. Trimming took off 5 bases at V and 7 bases at J, with 17 bases between the two ends. This sample is drawn from a study of T cell changes during pregnancy in multiple sclerosis. Method: immunoSEQ multiplex PCR; TCRdb's copy keeps in-frame clones and lacks some. The table records about 50,000 clones, 92% of them present only once. The clonotype originates from a female donor with multiple sclerosis, enrolled in a pregnancy study. This sample comprised CD4+ T cells from peripheral blood mononuclear cells, obtained in the third trimester of pregnancy. This rearrangement joins TRBV11-2 to TRBJ1-1, with D possibly matching TRBD1 (5 bases). CDR3 amino acids: CASSLGGDANEAFF. For the CDR3, the DNA is TGTGCCAGCAGCCTAGGCGGGGACGCGAATGAAGCTTTCTTT.